Presented here are 13 T cell receptor beta chains from one specimen sequenced in a study of T cell responses to AZD1222 COVID-19 vaccine (dated by TCRdb to about 2021). The sample's time point label, in plain terms: baseline before first vaccination. The method behind the library was the immunoSEQ multiplex PCR assay. TCRdb took over this immuneACCESS table, retaining in-frame rearrangements with V and J assigned. Such tables are incomplete; in checked studies, under half of the missing clones stem from an unresolved V gene, and the remainder is unexplained. This sample holds roughly 130,000 clones; around 92% were observed only once. The ten largest clones capture approximately 2% of the sample. The sample here was peripheral blood, taken on day 0 of AZD1222 vaccination. The receptors were gathered from an adult in good health.

The chain uses TRBV5-1 and TRBJ1-3; 10 positions match TRBD1. Trimming cost V 2 bases and J 2 bases; bases outside gene matches: 4. The CDR3 extends over 16 amino acids. Per germline, CDR1 SGHRS and CDR2 YFSETQ. The CDR3 coding sequence is TGCGCCAGCAGCTTAGCGGGACAGGGGACTGGAAACACCATATATTTT. Amino acid sequence: CASSLAGQGTGNTIYF.

The V and J genes are TRBV12-3 or TRBV12-4 and TRBJ1-2; D not certain. V was trimmed by 6 bases and J by 1 base, leaving 9 bases between them. The CDR3 contains 13 residues. The DNA of the CDR3 is TGTGCCAGCAGCCAGACATTTAACTATGGCTACACCTTC. Translation: CASSQTFNYGYTF.

V usage is TRBV2 and J usage is TRBJ1-4; 7 bases align to TRBD1. CDR3 length equals 15 residues. With V trimmed by 6 bases and J by 7 bases, 11 bases remained unmatched. Germline V gene sequence: CDR1 SNHLY, CDR2 FYNNEI. In nucleotides, the CDR3 is TGTGCCAGCAGGGAGGGACAGCCCGGGGGTGAAAAACTGTTTTTT. Protein sequence: CASREGQPGGEKLFF.

This chain uses TRBV11-3 with TRBJ2-7; 7 bases line up with TRBD2. CDR3 length: 14 residues. Germline lookup yields CDR1 SGHNT and CDR2 YENEEA. V lost 5 bases to trimming and J lost 4 bases; unmatched junction nucleotides: 8. CDR3 region: CASSPGGRAYEQYF. The DNA for the CDR3 is TGTGCCAGCAGCCCGGGAGGCAGGGCTTACGAGCAGTACTTC.

The chain recombines TRBV10-2 with TRBJ2-7; a weak D match, TRBD1 (5 bases). The CDR3 runs 14 residues. In germline, CDR1 is WSHSY, CDR2 SAAADI. V lost 4 bases, J lost 5 bases, and 15 bases lay in between. CDR3 coding DNA: TGCGCCAGCAGTGCTCCAGGGTCTGGAAACGAGCAGTACTTC. Protein sequence: CASSAPGSGNEQYF.

As DNA, the CDR3 is TGTGCCAGCAGCCCACTTCGAAGGGGGGGCATTCGAGACATTCAGTACTTC. This encodes CASSPLRRGGIRDIQYF. The gene calls are TRBV5-6 and TRBJ2-4, with a possible D match to TRBD2 (7 bases). V was pared by 4 bases and J by 8 bases, with 25 bases between. The CDR3 is 17 residues long. Germline V gene data show CDR1 as SGHDT and CDR2 as YYEEEE.

The sample holds a few counts of this clone. Here the CDR3 reads CASSFRQGNTEAFF. In DNA form, the CDR3 reads TGTGCCAGCAGTTTTCGGCAGGGGAACACTGAAGCTTTCTTT. The chain employs TRBV27 and TRBJ1-1, with a possible D match to TRBD1 (5 bases). The CDR3 length is 14 residues. Trimming removed 3 bases from V and 1 base from J, with 9 bases in between. Germline V gives CDR1 MNHEY, CDR2 SMNVEV (reference sequence).

The V gene is TRBV18, the J gene TRBJ1-6, with D possibly matching TRBD1 (5 bases). This CDR3 has 15 residues. The V end was cut by 2 bases, the J end by 9 bases, with 14 bases between. Germline loops: CDR1 KGHSH, CDR2 LQKENI. The CDR3 DNA reads TGTGCCAGCTCACCAGAGGGACCTCTGAGTTCACCCCTCCACTTT. Its protein is CASSPEGPLSSPLHF.

The chain links TRBV18 to TRBJ1-2, with 8 positions matching TRBD1. The CDR3 consists of 14 residues. CDR1 is KGHSH, CDR2 LQKENI, per germline. The ends lost 0 bases at V and 6 bases at J; junction bases unmatched: 3. Here the CDR3 DNA reads TGTGCCAGCTCACCACCGTACAGGGGGGATGGCTACACCTTC. As protein: CASSPPYRGDGYTF.

This rearrangement joins TRBV7-9 to TRBJ2-7; 7 nucleotides agree with TRBD1. Germline V gene sequence: CDR1 SEHNR, CDR2 FQNEAQ (reference sequence). This CDR3 is 17 amino acids long. Losses at the gene ends were 3 bases for V and 0 bases for J; bases not matched to a gene: 11. CDR3 sequence: CASSFFTGTVTSYEQYF. DNA of the CDR3: TGTGCCAGCAGCTTCTTCACCGGGACAGTGACCTCCTACGAGCAGTACTTC.

This chain uses TRBV7-2 with TRBJ1-1, with 7 bases matching TRBD1. The J segment lost 1 base and the V segment lost 2 bases, leaving 4 bases of the junction unmatched. The CDR3 contains 15 residues. Germline V gene lookup returns CDR1 SGHTA and CDR2 FQGNSA. CDR3 residues: CASSLSAGGNTEAFF. CDR3 bases: TGTGCCAGCAGCTTATCGGCAGGGGGGAACACTGAAGCTTTCTTT.

The chain links TRBV4-2 to TRBJ1-5, with a tentative D call TRBD1 (6 bases). With 0 bases removed from V and 5 bases from J, the gap between germline ends came to 8 bases. Germline CDR1 and CDR2: LGHNA and YNFKEQ. This CDR3 has 14 amino acids. The CDR3: CASSQDGGDQPQHF. The DNA for the CDR3 is TGTGCCAGCAGCCAAGATGGGGGCGATCAGCCCCAGCATTTT.

The rearrangement joins TRBV19 to TRBJ1-2, with 8 positions matching TRBD1. Unmatched junction bases numbered 10, after V lost 9 bases and J lost 4 bases. Germline loops: CDR1 LNHDA, CDR2 SQIVND (reference sequence). There are 14 residues in the CDR3. CDR3 protein: CARTKQGGGYGYTF. DNA of the CDR3: TGTGCCAGGACGAAACAGGGGGGCGGCTATGGCTACACCTTC.